A selection of T cell receptor beta chains follows, all from one sample in a study of CD8 T cells in Susac syndrome. Each CDR3 protein is one row after TCRdb ran MiXCR on the immunoSEQ multiplex PCR reads. The data hold tens of thousands of distinct CDR3 sequences, with about 92% observed a single time. Material for sequencing was CD8+ T cells from PBMCs. Every receptor here comes from a human donor in good health. CDR3s include the opening cysteine and the closing phenylalanine or tryptophan. A D gene is named only where the DNA matches it firmly. Clone size appears in some rows only: once, few, many, or a class for an expanded clone.

.	TRBV20-1	TRBJ2-7	.	CSARVEGYEQYF	TGCAGTGCTAGAGTTGAAGGTTACGAGCAGTACTTC
.	TRBV5-1	TRBJ2-7	.	CASSSSTDSYEQYF	TGCGCCAGCAGCTCCTCGACAGATAGCTACGAGCAGTACTTC
.	TRBV20-1	TRBJ1-2	few	CSARDSDSDTAEGYTF	TGCAGTGCTAGAGATTCGGACAGCGATACCGCGGAAGGCTACACCTTC
.	TRBV9	TRBJ1-1	.	CASSPQTGAFF	TGTGCCAGCAGCCCCCAAACGGGAGCTTTCTTT
TRBD1	TRBV4-3	TRBJ1-1	.	CASSQDQGAVNTEAFF	TGCGCCAGCAGCCAGGATCAGGGGGCTGTGAACACTGAAGCTTTCTTT
TRBD1	TRBV6-1	TRBJ1-2	.	CASSGPGQGYGYTF	TGTGCCAGCAGTGGGCCGGGACAGGGGTATGGCTACACCTTC
.	TRBV6-2/TRBV6-3	TRBJ1-1	.	CASISRGRLNTEAFF	TGTGCCAGCATCTCCCGGGGGCGGTTGAACACTGAAGCTTTCTTT
TRBD1	TRBV4-1	TRBJ2-7	.	CASSQDRGQYYEQYF	TGCGCCAGCAGCCAAGATAGGGGGCAGTACTACGAGCAGTACTTC
.	TRBV14	TRBJ2-1	.	CASSQDMGAYNEQFF	TGTGCCAGCAGCCAAGATATGGGGGCCTACAATGAGCAGTTCTTC
.	TRBV20-1	TRBJ2-7	.	CSARRGASYEQYF	TGCAGTGCTAGACGTGGGGCCTCCTACGAGCAGTACTTC
.	TRBV27	TRBJ2-7	.	CASSLSSGGFKKGGVIYEQYF	TGTGCCAGCAGTTTATCCTCAGGGGGGTTCAAAAAGGGAGGGGTTATCTACGAGCAGTACTTC
.	TRBV6-2/TRBV6-3	TRBJ2-1	.	CASREDLLSYNEQFF	TGTGCCAGCAGAGAGGACTTACTTTCCTACAATGAGCAGTTCTTC
.	TRBV6-2/TRBV6-3	TRBJ1-5	.	CASSYWESNQPQHF	TGTGCCAGCAGTTACTGGGAAAGCAATCAGCCCCAGCATTTT
.	TRBV10-2	TRBJ1-1	.	CASSDEGDTEAFF	TGCGCCAGCAGTGATGAGGGTGACACTGAAGCTTTCTTT
.	TRBV6-2/TRBV6-3	TRBJ2-7	.	CASSYLDGNYEQYF	TGTGCCAGCAGTTACTTGGACGGGAACTACGAGCAGTACTTC
.	TRBV9	TRBJ2-5	.	CASSVDAWEETQYF	TGTGCCAGCAGCGTCGATGCATGGGAAGAGACCCAGTACTTC
TRBD1	TRBV25-1	TRBJ2-5	.	CASSDPTGGLEETQYF	TGTGCCAGCAGTGACCCGACAGGGGGCCTTGAAGAGACCCAGTACTTC
.	TRBV13	TRBJ1-6	.	CASSPGTYNSPLHF	TGTGCCAGCAGCCCCGGGACGTATAATTCACCCCTCCACTTT
.	TRBV7-2	TRBJ1-3	.	CASSLLQGPSGNTIYF	TGTGCCAGCAGCCTCCTTCAGGGACCTTCTGGAAACACCATATATTTT
.	TRBV7-2	TRBJ1-5	.	CASSANRCQPQHF	TGTGCCAGCAGCGCCAATCGATGCCAGCCCCAGCATTTT
.	TRBV20-1	TRBJ1-2	.	CSARPRTTNGYTF	TGCAGTGCTAGACCCCGGACTACCAATGGCTACACCTTC
TRBD2	TRBV6-2/TRBV6-3	TRBJ2-1	.	CASSYRTSGLNEQFF	TGTGCCAGCAGTTATCGGACTAGCGGCCTCAATGAGCAGTTCTTC
TRBD1	TRBV12-3/TRBV12-4	TRBJ1-2	.	CASSTQTGNYTF	TGTGCCAGCAGTACTCAGACAGGGAACTACACCTTC
.	TRBV24-1	TRBJ2-1	.	CATSSTGKSEQFF	TGTGCCACCAGTAGCACAGGGAAGAGTGAGCAGTTCTTC
TRBD1	TRBV5-6	TRBJ1-1	.	CASSLQGAGTEAFF	TGTGCCAGCAGCCTACAGGGGGCCGGGACTGAAGCTTTCTTT
.	TRBV4-3	TRBJ2-7	.	CASSQDPGTLNDLYF	TGCGCCAGCAGCCAAGACCCCGGGACTCTTAATGATCTGTACTTC
.	TRBV29-1	TRBJ2-7	.	CSVEGGEGQRIYEQYF	TGCAGCGTTGAAGGGGGGGAGGGACAGAGGATCTACGAGCAGTACTTC
TRBD1	TRBV5-1	TRBJ2-7	.	CASSPTGVDEQYF	TGCGCCAGCAGCCCTACAGGGGTTGACGAGCAGTACTTC
TRBD2	TRBV6-2/TRBV6-3	TRBJ2-2	.	CAAAGGHAGELFF	TGTGCCGCCGCGGGGGGCCACGCCGGGGAGCTGTTTTTT
.	TRBV7-8	TRBJ2-7	.	CASSYSHEQYF	TGTGCCAGCAGCTACTCTCATGAGCAGTACTTC
TRBD1	TRBV6-2/TRBV6-3	TRBJ2-1	.	CASRDLQGTSYNEQFF	TGTGCCAGCAGGGATTTACAGGGGACCTCCTACAATGAGCAGTTCTTC